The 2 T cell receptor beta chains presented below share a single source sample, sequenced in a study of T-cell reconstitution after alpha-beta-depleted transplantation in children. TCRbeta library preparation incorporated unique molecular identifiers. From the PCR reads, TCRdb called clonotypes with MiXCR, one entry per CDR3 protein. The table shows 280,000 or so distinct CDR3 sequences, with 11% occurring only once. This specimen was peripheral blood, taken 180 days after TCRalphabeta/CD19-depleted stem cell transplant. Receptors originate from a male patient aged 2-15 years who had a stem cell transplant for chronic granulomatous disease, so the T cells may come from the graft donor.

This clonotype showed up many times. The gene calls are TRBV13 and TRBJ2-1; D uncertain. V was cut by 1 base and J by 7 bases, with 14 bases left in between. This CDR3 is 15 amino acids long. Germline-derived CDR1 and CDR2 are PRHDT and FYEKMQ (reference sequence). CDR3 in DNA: TGTGCCAGCAGCTTAGTAGATATGGTTGGGAATGAGCAGTTCTTC. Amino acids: CASSLVDMVGNEQFF. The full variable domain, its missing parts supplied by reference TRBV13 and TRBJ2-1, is AAGVIQSPRHLIKEKRETATLKCYPIPRHDTVYWYQQGPGQDPQFLISFYEKMQSDKGSIPDRFSAQQFSDYHSELNMSSLELGDSALYFCASSLVDMVGNEQFFGPGTRLTVL.

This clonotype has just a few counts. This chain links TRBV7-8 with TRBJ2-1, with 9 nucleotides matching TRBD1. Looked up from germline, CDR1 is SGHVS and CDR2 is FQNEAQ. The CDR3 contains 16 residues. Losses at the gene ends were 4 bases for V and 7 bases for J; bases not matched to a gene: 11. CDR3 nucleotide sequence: TGTGCCAGCAGCTCGTTTGGGACAGGGAAGAGGAATGAGCAGTTCTTC. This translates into CASSSFGTGKRNEQFF.